The next 31 T cell receptor beta chains were all read from a single sample in a study of cytomegalovirus exposure and HLA in healthy donors. The study ran its PCR with 60 Vbeta and 13 Jbeta primers. Assay used: immunoSEQ multiplex PCR; TCRdb lists only in-frame clones, some missing. The sample includes 150,000 to 200,000 clones, roughly 80% of them seen just once. What was sequenced was PBMCs. These receptors were taken from a male donor in good health and CMV-seronegative.

CDR3 sequence (DNA): TGTGCCAGCAGTGAATTTGACTATGAGCAGTTCTTC. This sequence encodes CASSEFDYEQFF. The chain joins TRBV2 to TRBJ2-1; no definite D call. This CDR3 spans 12 amino acids. Trimming took off 2 bases at V and 8 bases at J, with 7 bases between the two ends. The V gene's germline CDR1 is SNHLY and CDR2 FYNNEI.

This clone was detected only once. V and J are TRBV9 and TRBJ2-3; tentative D call: TRBD2 (5 bases). Germline CDR1 reads SGDLS; CDR2 reads YYNGEE. This CDR3 is 14 amino acids long. V lost 3 bases and J 6 bases, leaving 14 bases between the germline ends. The CDR3 loop reads CASSGLTREDTQYF. CDR3 nucleotides: TGTGCCAGCAGCGGCCTAACAAGGGAGGATACGCAGTATTTT.

V gene TRBV18 combines with J gene TRBJ2-7, with D possibly TRBD1 on 6 matching bases. The germline V and J ends were trimmed by 3 bases and 2 bases, with 14 bases remaining between them. Germline CDR1 is KGHSH and CDR2 is LQKENI. The CDR3 runs to 15 residues. The CDR3 DNA sequence: TGTGCCAGCTCACCGCCGGGACACCCCACCTACGAGCAGTACTTC. Translation gives CASSPPGHPTYEQYF.

The CDR3 DNA reads TGCGCCAGCAGCCTACTCGGGAGCGGCCAAGAGACCCAGTACTTC. Translation: CASSLLGSGQETQYF. This chain links TRBV5-1 with TRBJ2-5; maybe TRBD2 (6 bases). Germline V lookup: CDR1 SGHRS, CDR2 YFSETQ. CDR3 size: 15 residues. Trimming took off 4 bases at V and 1 base at J, with 14 bases between the two ends.

The chain combines TRBV19 with TRBJ2-3; 7 nucleotides line up with TRBD2. The CDR3 runs 17 residues. Trimming took 2 bases from V and 4 from J; bases not matched to a gene: 12. Germline V gives CDR1 LNHDA, CDR2 SQIVND (reference sequence). CDR3 loop: CASSINWDYSRPDTQYF. DNA of the CDR3: TGTGCCAGTAGTATAAATTGGGACTATAGTCGCCCAGATACGCAGTATTTT.

The chain uses TRBV4-1 and TRBJ2-3; 9 bases agree with TRBD2. The CDR3 runs 16 residues. The V and J ends lost 1 base and 4 bases, in that order; junction bases with no gene match: 6. Germline V gene lookup returns CDR1 MGHRA and CDR2 YSYEKL. The DNA of the CDR3 is TGCGCCAGCAGCCAAGTAAGCGGGGGGCGGGCAGATACGCAGTATTTT. The encoded protein is CASSQVSGGRADTQYF.

CDR3 residues: CASSFQGGEQFF. CDR3 nucleotide sequence: TGCGCCAGCAGCTTCCAAGGGGGTGAGCAGTTCTTC. The gene calls are TRBV5-1 and TRBJ2-1; D possibly corresponds to TRBD1 (6 bases). The germline gives CDR1 SGHRS, CDR2 YFSETQ. Trimming removed 2 bases from V and 9 bases from J, with 9 bases in between. The CDR3 covers 12 residues.

This clone was seen once. The V call is TRBV4-3, the J call TRBJ2-7; D gene uncertain. With 0 bases removed from V and 0 bases from J, the gap between germline ends came to 9 bases. Germline lookup yields CDR1 LGHNA and CDR2 YSLEER. The CDR3 has 15 amino acids. CDR3: CASSQDSHLSYEQYF. Here the CDR3 DNA reads TGCGCCAGCAGCCAAGATAGCCATCTCTCCTACGAGCAGTACTTC.

This clone has more than one count but fewer than ten. The genes are TRBV6-1 and TRBJ2-7; TRBD1 matches 10 bases. The V and J ends lost 4 bases and 9 bases, in that order; junction bases with no gene match: 18. This CDR3 has 17 residues. The V gene's germline CDR1 is MNHNS and CDR2 SASEGT. CDR3 residues: CASSGAPGDRGRVGQYF. The CDR3 nucleotides are TGTGCCAGCAGTGGGGCCCCCGGGGACAGGGGACGAGTGGGGCAGTACTTC.

This chain uses TRBV13 with TRBJ2-7, with 9 bases aligning to TRBD1. The junction had 2 bases not matched to a gene; V was cut back by 4 bases and J by 1 base. Germline loops: CDR1 PRHDT, CDR2 FYEKMQ (reference sequence). The length of the CDR3 is 14 residues. CDR3 coding DNA: TGTGCCAGCAGCTGGGACAGGGCGTCCTACGAGCAGTACTTC. This translates into CASSWDRASYEQYF.

The chain carries TRBV28 and TRBJ1-5, with a tentative D call TRBD1 (6 bases). The CDR3 spans 14 residues. Trimming pared 4 bases from V and 4 bases from J, leaving 11 bases between. The germline V gene encodes CDR1 MDHEN and CDR2 SYDVKM. The CDR3: CASSYNRANQPQHF. Here the CDR3 DNA reads TGTGCCAGCAGTTACAACAGGGCTAATCAGCCCCAGCATTTT.

This clone has only one observation. The chain has TRBV7-3 and TRBJ2-1; TRBD2 matches at 7 bases. Trimming cost V 2 bases and J 4 bases; bases outside gene matches: 5. This CDR3 has 15 amino acids. CDR1 and CDR2 (germline): SGHTA, FQGTGA. CDR3 amino acids: CASSLAGAEYNEQFF. The CDR3 DNA is TGTGCCAGCAGCTTAGCGGGAGCGGAATACAATGAGCAGTTCTTC.

This clone was counted only a few times. The chain employs TRBV5-5 and TRBJ1-4; tentatively, D is TRBD1 (6 bases). Trimming took 1 base from V and 7 from J, leaving 14 bases between them. CDR1 SGHKS and CDR2 YYEKEE come from the germline V gene (reference sequence). The CDR3 length is 15 residues. Written as DNA, the CDR3 is TGTGCCAGCAGCTTGCGGGGGGCAGCCGGTGAAAAACTGTTTTTT. Residues: CASSLRGAAGEKLFF. The whole variable domain, remainder taken from reference TRBV5-5 and TRBJ1-4, is DAGVTQSPTHLIKTRGQQVTLRCSPISGHKSVSWYQQVLGQGPQFIFQYYEKEERGRGNFPDRFSARQFPNYSSELNVNALLLGDSALYLCASSLRGAAGEKLFFGSGTQLSVL.

The gene calls are TRBV28 and TRBJ1-1; the D gene is possibly TRBD1 (5 bases). CDR1 MDHEN and CDR2 SYDVKM come from the germline V gene. Trimming left V 8 bases short and J 8 bases short, with 15 bases between. The CDR3 is 12 residues long. CDR3 DNA: TGTGCCAGCCCCAGTACGGGGGACGAAGCTTTCTTT. This translates into CASPSTGDEAFF.

This clone was picked up one time. The V and J genes are TRBV7-3 and TRBJ1-6; 8 bases fit TRBD1. In germline, CDR1 is SGHTA, CDR2 FQGTGA. Trimming removed 4 bases from V and 5 bases from J; junction bases left unmatched: 1. The CDR3 is made up of 14 amino acids. The CDR3 region is CASSSGQDNSPLHF. DNA of the CDR3: TGTGCCAGCAGCTCGGGACAGGATAATTCACCCCTCCACTTT.

The chain recombines TRBV29-1 with TRBJ2-7; 9 nucleotides line up with TRBD2. With 6 bases clipped from V and 6 bases from J, the junction kept 3 bases outside the gene matches. Germline loops: CDR1 SQVTM, CDR2 ANQGSEA. The CDR3 contains 11 residues. In DNA, the CDR3 is TGCAGCGTGAGGACTAGCGCCGAGCAGTACTTC. Residues: CSVRTSAEQYF.

The chain recombines TRBV11-1 with TRBJ2-7; tentative D call: TRBD2 (6 bases). This CDR3 spans 14 amino acids. V lost 2 bases and J lost 0, with 8 bases in between. From germline, CDR1 is SGHAT and CDR2 FQDESV (reference sequence). CDR3 nucleotide sequence: TGTGCCAGCAGCTTAATCGGGGGCTCCTACGAGCAGTACTTC. Its translation is CASSLIGGSYEQYF.

The rearrangement joins TRBV11-1 to TRBJ1-1; 9 positions agree with TRBD1. The CDR3 covers 11 residues. Germline-derived CDR1 and CDR2 are SGHAT and FQDESV (reference sequence). V gave up 9 bases and J gave up 11 bases; unmatched junction bases: 7. The CDR3 here is CARQGAVRAFF. CDR3 nucleotides: TGTGCCAGACAGGGGGCGGTTCGGGCTTTCTTT. Drawing the rest from reference TRBV11-1 and TRBJ1-1, the complete variable domain is EAEVAQSPRYKITEKSQAVAFWCDPISGHATLYWYRQILGQGPELLVQFQDESVVDDSQLPKDRFSAERLKGVDSTLKIQPAELGDSAMYLCARQGAVRAFFGQGTRLTVV.

This clone was counted only a few times. The V and J genes are TRBV9 and TRBJ1-3; D might be TRBD1 (6 bases). CDR1 is SGDLS, CDR2 YYNGEE, per germline. CDR3 length: 14 residues. V was cut by 0 bases and J by 2 bases, with 6 bases left in between. CDR3 protein: CASSVDRAGNTIYF. The CDR3 DNA is TGTGCCAGCAGCGTAGACAGGGCTGGAAACACCATATATTTT.

This chain joins TRBV19 and TRBJ2-2; tentative D call: TRBD1 (7 bases). Germline CDR1 is LNHDA and CDR2 is SQIVND (reference sequence). This CDR3 region has 17 residues. Trimming shortened V by 5 bases and J by 5 bases, and 21 bases separated the two germline ends. DNA for the CDR3: TGTGCCAGTAGTTCTCTCGGCGGGGACAGTTATACCGGGGAGCTGTTTTTT. It translates to CASSSLGGDSYTGELFF. Drawing the rest from reference TRBV19 and TRBJ2-2, the complete variable domain is DGGITQSPKYLFRKEGQNVTLSCEQNLNHDAMYWYRQDPGQGLRLIYYSQIVNDFQKGDIAEGYSVSREKKESFPLTVTSAQKNPTAFYLCASSSLGGDSYTGELFFGEGSRLTVL.

The chain uses TRBV18 and TRBJ1-5; tentative D call: TRBD1 (6 bases). Per germline, CDR1 KGHSH and CDR2 LQKENI. The CDR3 consists of 13 residues. With 5 bases removed from V and 3 bases from J, the gap between germline ends came to 8 bases. This CDR3 is CASSGTLNQPQHF. In DNA form, the CDR3 reads TGTGCCAGCTCAGGGACACTCAATCAGCCCCAGCATTTT.

This CDR3 is CASSPMGQGEGNQPQHF. In DNA form, the CDR3 reads TGTGCCAGCAGCCCAATGGGGCAGGGTGAGGGCAATCAGCCCCAGCATTTT. V is TRBV7-8 and J is TRBJ1-5; TRBD1 might be the D (5 bases). CDR1 is SGHVS and CDR2 is FQNEAQ in the germline V gene. The ends were cut back, 5 bases at V and 2 bases at J, with 19 bases in the middle. The CDR3 covers 17 residues.

Only a few counts were recorded for this clone. V and J are TRBV9 and TRBJ1-2, with D possibly TRBD1 on 5 matching bases. V was clipped by 3 bases and J by 8 bases, with 17 bases between them. Germline CDR1 SGDLS, CDR2 YYNGEE. The CDR3 length is 14 residues. Written as DNA, the CDR3 is TGTGCCAGCAGCGCCAACCAGGGATCCGGCGGCTACACCTTC. Its translation is CASSANQGSGGYTF.

The CDR3 spells CSAPGGLAFF. The CDR3 bases are TGCAGTGCCCCAGGCGGGTTAGCTTTCTTT. The chain uses TRBV20-1 and TRBJ1-1; no clear D. Per germline, CDR1 DFQATT and CDR2 SNEGSKA (reference sequence). V was trimmed by 6 bases and J by 10 bases, leaving 12 bases between them. CDR3 length: 10 residues.

The chain has TRBV6-5 and TRBJ2-7, with 10 bases aligning to TRBD1. Germline lookup yields CDR1 MNHEY and CDR2 SVGAGI. With V trimmed by 5 bases and J by 5 bases, 9 bases remained unmatched. The CDR3 is 15 residues long. The CDR3 sequence: CASSNPGQGRNEQYF. CDR3 bases: TGTGCCAGCAGTAATCCGGGACAGGGGAGGAACGAGCAGTACTTC.

The J gene is TRBJ1-2, the V gene TRBV30; 8 nucleotides match TRBD1. Per germline, CDR1 GTSNPN and CDR2 SVGIG (reference sequence). CDR3 length: 16 residues. V was clipped by 3 bases and J by 2 bases; unmatched bases: 11. The CDR3 is CAWSRVPGQVNYGYTF. The CDR3 nucleotides are TGTGCCTGGAGCCGAGTTCCGGGACAGGTGAACTATGGCTACACCTTC. The full variable domain, in which reference TRBV30 and TRBJ1-2 provide the parts outside the CDR3, is SQTIHQWPATLVQPVGSPLSLECTVEGTSNPNLYWYRQAAGRGLQLLFYSVGIGQISSEVPQNLSASRPQDRQFILSSKKLLLSDSGFYLCAWSRVPGQVNYGYTFGSGTRLTVV.

This chain joins TRBV5-5 and TRBJ2-2; perhaps TRBD2 as D (6 bases). CDR1 SGHKS and CDR2 YYEKEE come from the germline V gene (reference sequence). V was pared by 2 bases and J by 5 bases, with 13 bases between. This CDR3 contains 15 residues. CDR3 coding DNA: TGTGCCAGCAGCTTTCAGGAGGGGAAAACCGGGGAGCTGTTTTTT. Residues: CASSFQEGKTGELFF.

The chain recombines TRBV7-6 with TRBJ2-5, with TRBD1 matching 7 bases. Germline V gene lookup returns CDR1 SGHVS and CDR2 FNYEAQ. The V gene end was trimmed by 3 bases and the J gene end by 5 bases; junction bases not matched to a gene: 9. The CDR3 spans 15 residues. The CDR3 here is CASSFEPRGSETQYF. The CDR3 bases are TGTGCCAGCAGCTTTGAACCCAGGGGGAGTGAGACCCAGTACTTC.

The V call is TRBV6-6, the J call TRBJ1-1, with D hard to call. V was cut by 7 bases and J by 5 bases, with 17 bases left in between. The CDR3 is 14 amino acids. CDR1 MNHNY and CDR2 SVGAGI come from the germline V gene (reference sequence). As DNA, the CDR3 is TGTGCCAGCACCAAGGCCCTCCGGGGAACTGAAGCTTTCTTT. Its translation is CASTKALRGTEAFF.

This chain uses TRBV20-1 with TRBJ1-6; D gene uncertain. This CDR3 comprises 11 residues. V shed 3 bases and J shed 5 bases, with 2 bases lying between them. The germline V gene has CDR1 DFQATT and CDR2 SNEGSKA (reference sequence). The CDR3 protein is CSASDNSPLHF. CDR3 sequence (DNA): TGCAGTGCTAGCGATAATTCACCCCTCCACTTT.

The chain uses TRBV11-2 and TRBJ1-6, with no clear D. The CDR3 extends over 14 amino acids. From germline, CDR1 is SGHAT and CDR2 FQNNGV. Trimming took 1 base from V and 9 from J, leaving 10 bases between them. Written as DNA, the CDR3 is TGTGCCAGCAGCTTAGCCGTCGGTGTTTCACCCCTCCACTTT. Protein product: CASSLAVGVSPLHF.